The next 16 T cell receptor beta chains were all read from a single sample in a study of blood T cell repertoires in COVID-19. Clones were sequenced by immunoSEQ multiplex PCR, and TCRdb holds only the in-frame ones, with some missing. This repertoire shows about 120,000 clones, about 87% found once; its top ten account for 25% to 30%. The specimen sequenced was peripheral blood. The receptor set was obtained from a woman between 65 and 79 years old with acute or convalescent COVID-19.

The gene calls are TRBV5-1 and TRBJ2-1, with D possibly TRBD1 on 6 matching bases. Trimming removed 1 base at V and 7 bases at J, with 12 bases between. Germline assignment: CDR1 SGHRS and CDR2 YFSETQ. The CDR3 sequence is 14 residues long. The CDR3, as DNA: TGCGCCAGCAGCTTGTTATCGAGGGGGAATGAGCAGTTCTTC. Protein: CASSLLSRGNEQFF.

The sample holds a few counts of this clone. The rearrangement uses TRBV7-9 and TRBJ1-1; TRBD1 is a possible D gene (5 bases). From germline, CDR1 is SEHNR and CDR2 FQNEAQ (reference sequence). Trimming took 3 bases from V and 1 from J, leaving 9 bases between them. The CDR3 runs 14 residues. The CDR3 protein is CASSLGGGNTEAFF. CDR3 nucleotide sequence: TGTGCCAGCAGCTTGGGGGGAGGGAACACTGAAGCTTTCTTT.

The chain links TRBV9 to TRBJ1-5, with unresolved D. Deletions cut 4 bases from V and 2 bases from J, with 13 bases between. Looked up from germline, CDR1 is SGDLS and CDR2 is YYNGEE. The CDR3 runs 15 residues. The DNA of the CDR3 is TGTGCCAGCAGCCGTCTCCCGCAGGGCAATCAGCCCCAGCATTTT. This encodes CASSRLPQGNQPQHF.

The CDR3 region has the DNA TGTGCCAGCTCGACAGAGGAGAATCAGCCCCAGCATTTT. This codes for CASSTEENQPQHF. J is TRBJ1-5 and V is TRBV6-4, with a tentative D call TRBD1 (5 bases). Germline CDR1 and CDR2: MRHNA and SNTAGT. The CDR3 contains 13 residues. V was cut by 8 bases and J by 4 bases, with 12 bases left in between.

The CDR3 sequence: CASSWPGRPEAFF. CDR3 coding DNA: TGTGCCAGCAGTTGGCCGGGGAGGCCTGAAGCTTTCTTT. The chain employs TRBV28 and TRBJ1-1; D is uncertain. This CDR3 has 13 amino acids. V was cut by 4 bases and J by 6 bases, with 12 bases left in between. Germline V gene sequence: CDR1 MDHEN, CDR2 SYDVKM. Full variable domain (outside the CDR3, taken from reference TRBV28 and TRBJ1-1): DVKVTQSSRYLVKRTGEKVFLECVQDMDHENMFWYRQDPGLGLRLIYFSYDVKMKEKGDIPEGYSVSREKKERFSLILESASTNQTSMYLCASSWPGRPEAFFGQGTRLTVV.

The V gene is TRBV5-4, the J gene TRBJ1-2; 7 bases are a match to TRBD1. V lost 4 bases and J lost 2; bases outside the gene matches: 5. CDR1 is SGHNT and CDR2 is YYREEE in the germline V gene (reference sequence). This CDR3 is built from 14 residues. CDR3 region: CASSIGQENYGYTF. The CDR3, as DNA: TGTGCCAGCAGCATCGGACAGGAAAACTATGGCTACACCTTC.

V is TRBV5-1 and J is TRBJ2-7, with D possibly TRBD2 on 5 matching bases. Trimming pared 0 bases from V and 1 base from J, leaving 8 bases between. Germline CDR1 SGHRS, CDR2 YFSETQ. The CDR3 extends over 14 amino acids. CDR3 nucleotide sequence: TGCGCCAGCAGCTTGGCCACGGGGTCCTACGAGCAGTACTTC. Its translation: CASSLATGSYEQYF. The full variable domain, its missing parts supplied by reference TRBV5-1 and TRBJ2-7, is KAGVTQTPRYLIKTRGQQVTLSCSPISGHRSVSWYQQTPGQGLQFLFEYFSETQRNKGNFPGRFSGRQFSNSRSEMNVSTLELGDSALYLCASSLATGSYEQYFGPGTRLTVT.

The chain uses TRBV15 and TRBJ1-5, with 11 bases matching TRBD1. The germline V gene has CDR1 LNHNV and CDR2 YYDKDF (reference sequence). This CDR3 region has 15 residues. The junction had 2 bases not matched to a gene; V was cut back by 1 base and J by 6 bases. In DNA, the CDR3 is TGTGCCACCAGCAGAGGGACAGGGGGCACTCAGCCCCAGCATTTT. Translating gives CATSRGTGGTQPQHF.

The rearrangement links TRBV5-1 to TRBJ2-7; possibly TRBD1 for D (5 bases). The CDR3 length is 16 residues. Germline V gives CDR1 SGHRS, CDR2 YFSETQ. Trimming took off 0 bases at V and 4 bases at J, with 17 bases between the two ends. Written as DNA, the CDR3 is TGCGCCAGCAGCTTGGGCAGGGTGGTAGGGTTTTACGAGCAGTACTTC. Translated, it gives CASSLGRVVGFYEQYF.

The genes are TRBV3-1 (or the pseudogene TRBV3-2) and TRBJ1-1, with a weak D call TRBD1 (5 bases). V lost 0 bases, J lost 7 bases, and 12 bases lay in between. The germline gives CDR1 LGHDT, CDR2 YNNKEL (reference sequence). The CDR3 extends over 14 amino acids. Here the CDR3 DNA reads TGTGCCAGCAGCCAAGAATCAGGGATAGGTGAAGCTTTCTTT. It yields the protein CASSQESGIGEAFF.

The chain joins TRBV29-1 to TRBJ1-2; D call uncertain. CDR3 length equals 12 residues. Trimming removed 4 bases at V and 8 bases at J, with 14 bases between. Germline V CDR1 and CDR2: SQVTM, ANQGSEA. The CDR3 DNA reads TGCAGCGTTGGGAGGCGAAATCTGGGCTACACCTTC. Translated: CSVGRRNLGYTF. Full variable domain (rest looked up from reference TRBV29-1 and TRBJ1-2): SAVISQKPSRDICQRGTSLTIQCQVDSQVTMMFWYRQQPGQSLTLIATANQGSEATYESGFVIDKFPISRPNLTFSTLTVSNMSPEDSSIYLCSVGRRNLGYTFGSGTRLTVV.

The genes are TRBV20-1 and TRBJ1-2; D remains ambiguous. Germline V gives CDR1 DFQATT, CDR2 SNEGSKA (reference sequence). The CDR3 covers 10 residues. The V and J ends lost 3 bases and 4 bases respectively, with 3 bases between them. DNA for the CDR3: TGCAGTGCTAGTCTCTATGGCTACACCTTC. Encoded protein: CSASLYGYTF.

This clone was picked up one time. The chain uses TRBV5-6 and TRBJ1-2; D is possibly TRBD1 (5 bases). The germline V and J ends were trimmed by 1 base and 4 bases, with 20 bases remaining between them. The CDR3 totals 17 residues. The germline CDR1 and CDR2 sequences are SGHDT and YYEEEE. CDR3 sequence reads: CASSLHYSGRDAYGYTF. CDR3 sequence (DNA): TGTGCCAGCAGCTTGCATTATTCGGGGAGGGACGCCTATGGCTACACCTTC.

As DNA, the CDR3 is TGTGCCTGGAGTGCCGGGACAGGGGGCTTCTCTGGAAACACCATATATTTT. Protein product: CAWSAGTGGFSGNTIYF. The chain couples TRBV30 to TRBJ1-3, with 12 bases aligning to TRBD1. V was pared by 1 base and J by 0 bases, with 4 bases of the junction left unmatched. Per the germline V gene, CDR1 is GTSNPN and CDR2 is SVGIG (reference sequence). This CDR3 is 17 amino acids long.

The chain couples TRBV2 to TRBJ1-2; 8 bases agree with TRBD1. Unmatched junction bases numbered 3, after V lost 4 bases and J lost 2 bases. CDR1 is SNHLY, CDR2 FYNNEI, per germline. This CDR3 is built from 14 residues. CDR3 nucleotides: TGTGCCAGCAGTGGGGGACAGGCAAACTATGGCTACACCTTC. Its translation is CASSGGQANYGYTF.

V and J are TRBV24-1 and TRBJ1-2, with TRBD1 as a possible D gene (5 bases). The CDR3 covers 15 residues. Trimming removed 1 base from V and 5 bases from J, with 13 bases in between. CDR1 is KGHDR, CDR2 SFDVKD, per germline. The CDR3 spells CATSDLVGGVYGYTF. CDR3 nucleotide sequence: TGTGCCACCAGTGATTTAGTTGGGGGGGTGTATGGCTACACCTTC.